Presented here are 30 T cell receptor beta chains from one specimen sequenced in a study of monozygotic twins with cystic fibrosis (dated by TCRdb to about 2021). Receptor libraries were prepared by the immunoSEQ multiplex PCR assay. TCRdb obtained this table from immuneACCESS and retained in-frame rearrangements with V and J assigned. These tables miss some clones; where compared with another copy, unresolved V genes account for less than half of the shortfall, and the remainder is unexplained. The sample table lists over 30,000 clones, around nine tenths of them with a count of one. The ten largest clones take up 0.15% to 0.2% of the sample. Source material: blood. These receptors all stem from a boy younger than 10 with cystic fibrosis.

The chain is built from TRBV27 and TRBJ1-2, with 8 bases aligning to TRBD1. Germline assignment: CDR1 MNHEY and CDR2 SMNVEV (reference sequence). The CDR3 loop spans 16 amino acids. With 0 bases clipped from V and 3 bases from J, the junction kept 6 bases outside the gene matches. For the CDR3, the DNA is TGTGCCAGCAGTTTATCTTATCCGGACAGGGACTATGGCTACACCTTC. This sequence encodes CASSLSYPDRDYGYTF.

This chain links TRBV6-5 with TRBJ1-2; D may be TRBD1 (6 bases). CDR3 length equals 14 residues. Trimming pared 0 bases from V and 8 bases from J, leaving 13 bases between. From germline, CDR1 is MNHEY and CDR2 SVGAGI. The CDR3 sequence: CASSYSRTVKGYTF. The CDR3 DNA follows: TGTGCCAGCAGTTACTCGCGGACAGTGAAGGGCTACACCTTC.

The sample holds a few counts of this clone. The chain recombines TRBV5-4 with TRBJ1-1; D is undetermined. CDR1 SGHNT and CDR2 YYREEE come from the germline V gene (reference sequence). There are 13 residues in the CDR3. The germline V and J ends were trimmed by 0 bases and 4 bases, with 7 bases remaining between them. CDR3 sequence reads: CASSLGTFTEAFF. As DNA, the CDR3 is TGTGCCAGCAGCTTGGGGACGTTCACTGAAGCTTTCTTT. The entire variable domain, with the rest obtained from reference TRBV5-4 and TRBJ1-1, is as follows: ETGVTQSPTHLIKTRGQQVTLRCSSQSGHNTVSWYQQALGQGPQFIFQYYREEENGRGNFPPRFSGLQFPNYSSELNVNALELDDSALYLCASSLGTFTEAFFGQGTRLTVV.

The chain couples TRBV18 to TRBJ2-7, with D maybe TRBD1 (6 bases). V lost 2 bases and J 5 bases, leaving 19 bases between the germline ends. From germline, CDR1 is KGHSH and CDR2 LQKENI. The CDR3 has 16 amino acids. The DNA of the CDR3 is TGTGCCAGCTCACCAGGGAACAGGGTCCTTGTGGACGAGCAGTACTTC. Translated: CASSPGNRVLVDEQYF. The complete variable domain, with remaining parts taken from reference TRBV18 and TRBJ2-7, reads NAGVMQNPRHLVRRRGQEARLRCSPMKGHSHVYWYRQLPEEGLKFMVYLQKENIIDESGMPKERFSAEFPKEGPSILRIQQVVRGDSAAYFCASSPGNRVLVDEQYFGPGTRLTVT.

This chain connects TRBV19 to TRBJ1-1; D not resolved. Germline V gene lookup returns CDR1 LNHDA and CDR2 SQIVND (reference sequence). The CDR3 sequence is 16 residues long. V dropped 5 bases and J dropped 1 base, with 17 bases sitting between them. CDR3 nucleotide sequence: TGTGCCAGTAGTCCTCGGGTTCAGCTCAAGAACACTGAAGCTTTCTTT. Protein: CASSPRVQLKNTEAFF.

V usage is TRBV29-1 and J usage is TRBJ1-1, with D possibly being TRBD1 (5 bases). Trimming stripped 3 bases from V and 0 bases from J, with 14 bases between. CDR1 is SQVTM, CDR2 ANQGSEA, per germline. The CDR3 length is 15 residues. In nucleotides, the CDR3 is TGCAGCGTTGAGAGGGCAGGGAACATGAACACTGAAGCTTTCTTT. Residues: CSVERAGNMNTEAFF.

The chain recombines TRBV29-1 with TRBJ1-1, with D possibly matching TRBD1 (5 bases). Germline V gene sequence: CDR1 SQVTM, CDR2 ANQGSEA. This CDR3 region has 13 residues. V lost 6 bases to trimming and J lost 6 bases, with 17 bases between them. Here the CDR3 reads CSVTSLLGAEAFF. The CDR3 nucleotides read TGCAGCGTCACTAGTCTACTAGGGGCTGAAGCTTTCTTT.

The J gene is TRBJ1-1, the V gene TRBV5-8; D is ambiguous. CDR1 and CDR2 (germline): SGHTS, YDEGEE. Trimming cost V 4 bases and J 1 base, with 8 bases left between them. This CDR3 is 13 amino acids long. Here the CDR3 DNA reads TGTGCCAGCAGCAAACACCAGAACACTGAAGCTTTCTTT. Translation: CASSKHQNTEAFF.

The J gene is TRBJ1-1, the V gene TRBV2, with 8 bases identical to TRBD1. V dropped 7 bases and J dropped 7; count of bases not matched to a gene: 2. The CDR3 consists of 11 residues. Germline V gene lookup returns CDR1 SNHLY and CDR2 FYNNEI. CDR3 protein: CASMTGVEAFF. The DNA of the CDR3 is TGTGCCAGCATGACAGGGGTTGAAGCTTTCTTT.

The rearrangement links TRBV28 to TRBJ1-1, with 9 positions matching TRBD1. The CDR3 totals 15 residues. V lost 2 bases and J lost 10; bases outside the gene matches: 11. Germline V CDR1 and CDR2: MDHEN, SYDVKM. DNA for the CDR3: TGTGCCAGCAGTTTAGCCCGGGACAGGGTTCAAATAGCTTTCTTT. Its protein is CASSLARDRVQIAFF.

The chain recombines TRBV4-3 with TRBJ2-1; 13 bases are shared with TRBD2. There are 15 residues in the CDR3. The germline CDR1 and CDR2 sequences are LGHNA and YSLEER. The V and J ends lost 4 bases and 9 bases, in that order; junction bases with no gene match: 6. Written as DNA, the CDR3 is TGCGCCAGCAGCCCGCCGGGACTAGCGGGAAGTGAGCAGTTCTTC. Its protein is CASSPPGLAGSEQFF.

This chain links TRBV19 with TRBJ2-1, with D tentatively TRBD1 (6 bases). Between the trimmed V and J ends, which lost 0 bases and 2 bases, there was a span of 11 bases. Germline V CDR1 and CDR2: LNHDA, SQIVND (reference sequence). The CDR3 sequence is 16 residues long. The CDR3 DNA follows: TGTGCCAGTAGTATAGATAACAGGGTGGCCTACAATGAGCAGTTCTTC. This translates into CASSIDNRVAYNEQFF.

The rearrangement links TRBV6-5 to TRBJ1-2, with TRBD1 identical over 7 bases. V trimming: 0 bases; J trimming: 4 bases; junction bases outside the gene matches: 5. Germline V gene data show CDR1 as MNHEY and CDR2 as SVGAGI. This CDR3 is 15 amino acids long. The DNA for the CDR3 is TGTGCCAGCAGTTACTCGACCCAGGGGGGCTATGGCTACACCTTC. It is translated as CASSYSTQGGYGYTF.

The chain recombines TRBV6-5 with TRBJ1-6, with D possibly being TRBD1 (5 bases). Per the germline V gene, CDR1 is MNHEY and CDR2 is SVGAGI. The V and J ends lost 0 bases and 6 bases respectively, with 9 bases between them. The CDR3 consists of 15 residues. CDR3 in amino acids: CASSYSGESNSPLHF. DNA of the CDR3: TGTGCCAGCAGTTACTCGGGGGAATCTAATTCACCCCTCCACTTT.

There are a few counts of this clone. This chain joins TRBV29-1 and TRBJ1-1; the D is unclear. Germline V gene sequence: CDR1 SQVTM, CDR2 ANQGSEA. Trimming took 8 bases from V and 1 from J, leaving 14 bases between them. The CDR3 sequence is 13 residues long. The CDR3 nucleotides are TGCAGCCCCCGGGAGGTGACGAACACTGAAGCTTTCTTT. It yields the protein CSPREVTNTEAFF.

The rearrangement links TRBV6-1 to TRBJ2-5; TRBD2 is a possible D gene (5 bases). Trimming shortened V by 5 bases and J by 3 bases, and 10 bases separated the two germline ends. CDR1 is MNHNS, CDR2 SASEGT, per germline. This CDR3 comprises 13 residues. CDR3 DNA: TGTGCCAGCAGTACTCCCGGGAAAGAGACCCAGTACTTC. Translation: CASSTPGKETQYF.

This clone was observed a handful of times. This sequence joins TRBV7-2 and TRBJ2-7; 7 bases map to TRBD1. Losses at the gene ends were 2 bases for V and 0 bases for J; bases not matched to a gene: 4. Germline V gives CDR1 SGHTA, CDR2 FQGNSA. This CDR3 is 15 amino acids long. The CDR3 sequence is CASSLHGTDSYEQYF. CDR3 DNA sequence: TGTGCCAGCAGCTTACACGGGACAGACTCCTACGAGCAGTACTTC.

CDR3 nucleotide sequence: TGTGCCAGCAGTTCAGGGCATGGACTAGCGGTCTACAATGAGCAGTTCTTC. It codes for CASSSGHGLAVYNEQFF. V and J are TRBV28 and TRBJ2-1; 10 bases are a match to TRBD2. Germline V gene sequence: CDR1 MDHEN, CDR2 SYDVKM. The CDR3 is 17 residues long. The V gene end was trimmed by 4 bases and the J gene end by 3 bases; junction bases not matched to a gene: 9.

V is TRBV7-6 and J is TRBJ2-5; TRBD2 agrees at 12 bases. Unmatched junction bases numbered 9, after V lost 5 bases and J lost 5 bases. The germline CDR1 and CDR2 sequences are SGHVS and FNYEAQ. CDR3 length: 16 amino acids. The CDR3 sequence: CASSPPLAGGEETQYF. The CDR3 nucleotides are TGTGCCAGCAGCCCTCCACTAGCGGGGGGCGAGGAGACCCAGTACTTC.

The count of this clone is one. This chain joins TRBV7-9 and TRBJ2-3, with D possibly being TRBD1 (6 bases). The CDR3 runs 15 residues. Germline V gene data show CDR1 as SEHNR and CDR2 as FQNEAQ (reference sequence). V was pared by 4 bases and J by 2 bases, with 13 bases between. The CDR3: CASSSRQAHTDTQYF. DNA for the CDR3: TGTGCCAGCAGCTCAAGACAGGCCCACACAGATACGCAGTATTTT.

The chain employs TRBV6-1 and TRBJ2-7; the D is unclear. The CDR3 is made up of 12 amino acids. V was clipped by 3 bases and J by 4 bases, with 7 bases between them. Germline-derived CDR1 and CDR2 are MNHNS and SASEGT. The CDR3 here is CASSDLVYEQYF. As DNA, the CDR3 is TGTGCCAGCAGTGATCTGGTATACGAGCAGTACTTC.

The chain's CDR3 is CASSWGGVGDYGYTF. As DNA, the CDR3 is TGTGCCAGCAGTTGGGGGGGAGTCGGGGACTATGGCTACACCTTC. V is TRBV6-6 and J is TRBJ1-2; a possible D gene is TRBD1 (5 bases). CDR3 size: 15 residues. Deletions cut 4 bases from V and 3 bases from J, with 15 bases between. Germline assignment: CDR1 MNHNY and CDR2 SVGAGI (reference sequence).

The CDR3 loop reads CASREDRGYGYTF. CDR3 nucleotides: TGTGCCAGTAGAGAGGACAGGGGCTATGGCTACACCTTC. This chain connects TRBV19 to TRBJ1-2; 9 bases are shared with TRBD1. After removal of 6 bases from V and 4 bases from J, the junction contained 3 bases not matched to a gene. The CDR3 covers 13 residues. Germline values: CDR1 LNHDA, CDR2 SQIVND (reference sequence).

CDR3 sequence reads: CASSVGGAGGRYEQYF. CDR3 DNA: TGTGCCAGCAGTGTCGGGGGAGCGGGGGGCCGCTACGAGCAGTACTTC. V usage is TRBV2 and J usage is TRBJ2-7; 9 bases map to TRBD2. Trimming at V came to 4 bases and at J to 3 bases, leaving 10 bases not matched to a gene. Germline loops: CDR1 SNHLY, CDR2 FYNNEI. This CDR3 region has 16 residues.

This clone occurred once. J is TRBJ1-1 and V is TRBV27, with D possibly being TRBD1 (5 bases). Trimming took 3 bases from V and 0 from J, leaving 14 bases between them. Germline V gives CDR1 MNHEY, CDR2 SMNVEV (reference sequence). The CDR3 extends over 16 amino acids. The CDR3 reads CASSLTVGEVNTEAFF. CDR3 sequence (DNA): TGTGCCAGCAGTTTGACGGTGGGGGAGGTGAACACTGAAGCTTTCTTT.

CDR3 in DNA: TGTGCCAGTAAGGAGCGGGGGGGGTCAGATACGCAGTATTTT. As protein: CASKERGGSDTQYF. The V call is TRBV19, the J call TRBJ2-3; TRBD2 matches at 10 bases. This CDR3 contains 14 residues. Germline lookup yields CDR1 LNHDA and CDR2 SQIVND (reference sequence). Trimming took 7 bases from V and 4 from J; bases not matched to a gene: 5.

This chain joins TRBV5-8 and TRBJ1-1; perhaps TRBD1 as D (5 bases). V was shortened by 0 bases and J by 0 bases, with 12 bases between the two germline ends. There are 16 residues in the CDR3. CDR1 is SGHTS, CDR2 YDEGEE, per germline. In nucleotides, the CDR3 is TGTGCCAGCAGCTTGGCAGGGCAGAAGATGAACACTGAAGCTTTCTTT. Amino acids: CASSLAGQKMNTEAFF.

The chain has TRBV7-2 and TRBJ1-1, with a possible D match to TRBD1 (6 bases). The CDR3 length is 13 residues. Trimming cost V 5 bases and J 5 bases, with 12 bases left between them. Germline V CDR1 and CDR2: SGHTA, FQGNSA. This CDR3 is CASSPTTGTEAFF. The CDR3 bases are TGTGCCAGCAGCCCCACGACAGGTACTGAAGCTTTCTTT.

This chain links TRBV18 with TRBJ2-3, with TRBD2 as a possible D gene (6 bases). The CDR3 loop spans 17 amino acids. V dropped 2 bases and J dropped 1 base, with 16 bases sitting between them. The V gene's germline CDR1 is KGHSH and CDR2 LQKENI. CDR3 sequence: CASSPMEGLAGTDTQYF. DNA of the CDR3: TGTGCCAGCTCACCAATGGAGGGTTTGGCTGGCACAGATACGCAGTATTTT.

For the CDR3, the DNA is TGCGCCAGCAGCCAAGAGATGGGGGGCGCAGGCAATCAGCCCCAGCATTTT. Protein product: CASSQEMGGAGNQPQHF. The chain combines TRBV4-1 with TRBJ1-5, with D possibly matching TRBD1 (6 bases). The CDR3 runs 17 residues. Trimming shortened V by 0 bases and J by 2 bases, and 14 bases separated the two germline ends. Looked up from germline, CDR1 is MGHRA and CDR2 is YSYEKL.